These 11 T cell receptor beta chains share one sample of origin, sequenced in a study of shared clonotypes between healthy human individuals. Only in-frame clones appear in the TCRdb table, and some are missing; sequencing was by immunoSEQ multiplex PCR. The sample gives some 980,000 clones, less than 85% of which show up once; about 1.5% is in the top ten. What was sequenced was memory CD4+ T cells sorted from blood. The sample's subset: CD45RA-negative fraction. The receptors originated from a man aged 18 to 35 in good health.

The CDR3 protein is CASSVAAGAVNTGELFF. Here the CDR3 DNA reads TGTGCCAGCAGCGTAGCGGCGGGAGCGGTCAACACCGGGGAGCTGTTTTTT. The chain employs TRBV9 and TRBJ2-2; 7 bases match TRBD2. This CDR3 region has 17 residues. Trimming cost V 0 bases and J 2 bases; bases outside gene matches: 7. The germline CDR1 and CDR2 sequences are SGDLS and YYNGEE.

The V and J genes are TRBV11-1 and TRBJ2-7; either TRBD1 or TRBD2 may fit D (7 bases each). Germline CDR1 is SGHAT and CDR2 is FQDESV (reference sequence). Trimming left V 4 bases short and J 8 bases short, with 12 bases between. The CDR3 has 12 residues. CDR3 amino acids: CASSSGGGKQYF. As DNA, the CDR3 is TGTGCCAGCAGCTCAGGGGGGGGTAAGCAGTACTTC.

This sequence joins TRBV9 and TRBJ1-2; no firm D call. CDR3 length: 11 residues. Trimming cost V 4 bases and J 8 bases, with 9 bases left between them. Germline CDR1 and CDR2: SGDLS and YYNGEE. In DNA, the CDR3 is TGTGCCAGCAGCCCTCACGAGGGCTACACCTTC. Residues: CASSPHEGYTF.

This clone was seen a handful of times. This rearrangement joins TRBV7-3 to TRBJ2-3; TRBD2 agrees at 8 bases. The ends lost 5 bases at V and 5 bases at J; junction bases unmatched: 6. Germline V gives CDR1 SGHTA, CDR2 FQGTGA. CDR3 length equals 14 residues. The CDR3 loop is CASSPGGRGDTQYF. CDR3 nucleotide sequence: TGTGCCAGCAGCCCGGGAGGGCGGGGAGATACGCAGTATTTT.

The chain links TRBV2 to TRBJ2-5; 7 bases are a match to TRBD2. V shed 3 bases and J 5 bases; nucleotides not matched to a gene: 12. The length of the CDR3 is 16 residues. The germline V gene has CDR1 SNHLY and CDR2 FYNNEI. The CDR3 is CASSEIGLAVRETQYF. In DNA form, the CDR3 reads TGTGCCAGCAGTGAGATCGGGCTAGCGGTACGGGAGACCCAGTACTTC. Combining the CDR3 with reference TRBV2 and TRBJ2-5 gives the whole variable domain EPEVTQTPSHQVTQMGQEVILRCVPISNHLYFYWYRQILGQKVEFLVSFYNNEISEKSEIFDDQFSVERPDGSNFTLKIRSTKLEDSAMYFCASSEIGLAVRETQYFGPGTRLLVL.

This clone appeared a few times. The chain joins TRBV6-1 to TRBJ2-3; D unresolved. The CDR3 totals 14 residues. Trimming removed 6 bases at V and 0 bases at J, with 10 bases between. Germline values: CDR1 MNHNS, CDR2 SASEGT. CDR3 sequence reads: CASRQVLSTDTQYF. The CDR3 DNA reads TGTGCCAGCAGGCAGGTTCTTAGCACAGATACGCAGTATTTT.

The V gene is TRBV18, the J gene TRBJ1-1; D is ambiguous. The CDR3 has 11 residues. V was cut by 5 bases and J by 6 bases, with 7 bases left in between. The germline V gene encodes CDR1 KGHSH and CDR2 LQKENI. The CDR3 here is CASSSLAEAFF. CDR3 DNA sequence: TGTGCCAGCTCATCTCTAGCTGAAGCTTTCTTT. The full variable domain, its missing parts supplied by reference TRBV18 and TRBJ1-1, is NAGVMQNPRHLVRRRGQEARLRCSPMKGHSHVYWYRQLPEEGLKFMVYLQKENIIDESGMPKERFSAEFPKEGPSILRIQQVVRGDSAAYFCASSSLAEAFFGQGTRLTVV.

The table lists this clone with a count of one. The rearrangement uses TRBV18 and TRBJ2-5, with D possibly TRBD2 on 5 matching bases. Germline-derived CDR1 and CDR2 are KGHSH and LQKENI. V lost 3 bases and J lost 3, with 14 bases in between. The CDR3 has 15 amino acids. CDR3 residues: CASSPNSDGKETQYF. For the CDR3, the DNA is TGTGCCAGCTCACCCAACTCGGACGGGAAAGAGACCCAGTACTTC.

This clone has only a few counts. The CDR3 protein is CAWSVSPRNQPQHF. The CDR3 nucleotides read TGTGCCTGGAGTGTATCCCCCCGCAATCAGCCCCAGCATTTT. The chain links TRBV30 to TRBJ1-5; no clear D gene. Germline V CDR1 and CDR2: GTSNPN, SVGIG (reference sequence). The CDR3 covers 14 residues. The ends were cut back, 0 bases at V and 2 bases at J, with 8 bases in the middle.

V usage is TRBV18 and J usage is TRBJ2-5; no clear D. Germline lookup yields CDR1 KGHSH and CDR2 LQKENI. The CDR3 sequence is 15 residues long. V lost 0 bases and J 1 base, leaving 9 bases between the germline ends. Here the CDR3 reads CASSPPMHLQETQYF. Written as DNA, the CDR3 is TGTGCCAGCTCACCACCCATGCACCTCCAAGAGACCCAGTACTTC. Together with reference TRBV18 and TRBJ2-5, the CDR3 gives the full variable domain: NAGVMQNPRHLVRRRGQEARLRCSPMKGHSHVYWYRQLPEEGLKFMVYLQKENIIDESGMPKERFSAEFPKEGPSILRIQQVVRGDSAAYFCASSPPMHLQETQYFGPGTRLLVL.

The J gene is TRBJ2-3, the V gene TRBV5-1; D gene uncertain. CDR3 length: 14 amino acids. Trimming pared 0 bases from V and 5 bases from J, leaving 10 bases between. Germline V gives CDR1 SGHRS, CDR2 YFSETQ. DNA of the CDR3: TGCGCCAGCAGCTTGGTTGGGCTGAGAGATACGCAGTATTTT. It yields the protein CASSLVGLRDTQYF. The complete variable domain, with remaining parts taken from reference TRBV5-1 and TRBJ2-3, reads KAGVTQTPRYLIKTRGQQVTLSCSPISGHRSVSWYQQTPGQGLQFLFEYFSETQRNKGNFPGRFSGRQFSNSRSEMNVSTLELGDSALYLCASSLVGLRDTQYFGPGTRLTVL.